This passage covers 18 T cell receptor beta chains from one sample sequenced in a study of T cell changes during pregnancy in multiple sclerosis. Method: immunoSEQ multiplex PCR; TCRdb's copy keeps in-frame clones and lacks some. The sample holds approximately 32,000 clones, 80% to 90% seen once. The specimen was CD8+ T cells from peripheral blood mononuclear cells, collected in the second trimester of pregnancy. The source is a female donor with multiple sclerosis, enrolled in a pregnancy study.

This chain links TRBV27 with TRBJ1-6, with D possibly matching TRBD1 (5 bases). Trimming took 8 bases from V and 7 from J, leaving 15 bases between them. Germline values: CDR1 MNHEY, CDR2 SMNVEV (reference sequence). The CDR3 consists of 14 residues. The CDR3 is CASQATGLNSPLHF. CDR3 nucleotide sequence: TGTGCCAGCCAGGCAACAGGTTTAAATTCACCCCTCCACTTT.

V usage is TRBV27 and J usage is TRBJ2-4; TRBD1 is a possible D gene (5 bases). Germline CDR1 and CDR2: MNHEY and SMNVEV (reference sequence). This CDR3 comprises 12 residues. V lost 6 bases, J lost 5 bases, and 8 bases lay in between. CDR3 in amino acids: CASSNRQNIQYF. DNA of the CDR3: TGTGCCAGCAGCAACAGGCAAAACATTCAGTACTTC.

The chain uses TRBV30 and TRBJ1-6; D uncertain. The CDR3 contains 13 residues. Germline loops: CDR1 GTSNPN, CDR2 SVGIG (reference sequence). V lost 1 base, J lost 3 bases, and 4 bases lay in between. The CDR3 is CAWSGIYNSPLHF. The CDR3 DNA follows: TGTGCCTGGAGTGGTATCTATAATTCACCCCTCCACTTT.

This chain links TRBV15 with TRBJ2-2, with 11 positions matching TRBD1. With V trimmed by 2 bases and J by 4 bases, 9 bases remained unmatched. Germline values: CDR1 LNHNV, CDR2 YYDKDF (reference sequence). There are 18 residues in the CDR3. CDR3 DNA sequence: TGTGCCACCAGCAGAATACCGGGACAGGGGGTAACCACCGGGGAGCTGTTTTTT. This codes for CATSRIPGQGVTTGELFF.

The chain carries TRBV10-3 and TRBJ2-5; 9 bases agree with TRBD2. The ends lost 0 bases at V and 1 base at J; junction bases unmatched: 9. This CDR3 has 18 amino acids. Germline loops: CDR1 ENHRY, CDR2 SYGVKD. This chain's CDR3 is CAISESMGQRGVQETQYF. DNA of the CDR3: TGTGCCATCAGTGAGTCGATGGGCCAGCGGGGGGTCCAAGAGACCCAGTACTTC.

The chain employs TRBV18 and TRBJ2-7, with a possible D match to TRBD1 (6 bases). Germline lookup yields CDR1 KGHSH and CDR2 LQKENI. V was cut by 2 bases and J by 3 bases, with 17 bases left in between. The CDR3 spans 16 residues. The CDR3 DNA follows: TGTGCCAGCTCACCAGGGACGGCGGACAGCCTCTACGAGCAGTACTTC. Translating it yields CASSPGTADSLYEQYF. Supplemented by reference TRBV18 and TRBJ2-7, the full variable domain reads NAGVMQNPRHLVRRRGQEARLRCSPMKGHSHVYWYRQLPEEGLKFMVYLQKENIIDESGMPKERFSAEFPKEGPSILRIQQVVRGDSAAYFCASSPGTADSLYEQYFGPGTRLTVT.

The chain joins TRBV11-2 to TRBJ1-1, with 10 bases fitting TRBD1. The CDR3 has 14 amino acids. V lost 5 bases, J lost 5 bases, and 5 bases stayed unmatched. From germline, CDR1 is SGHAT and CDR2 FQNNGV. The CDR3 DNA follows: TGTGCCAGCAGCCTTGGGACAGGGGCGACTGAAGCTTTCTTT. It yields the protein CASSLGTGATEAFF.

The V gene is TRBV4-1, the J gene TRBJ2-2; D possibly corresponds to TRBD1 (5 bases). This CDR3 is 16 amino acids long. With 6 bases removed from V and 0 bases from J, the gap between germline ends came to 14 bases. CDR1 is MGHRA and CDR2 is YSYEKL in the germline V gene. Here the CDR3 DNA reads TGCGCCAGCAGTCCCCTAGGACAATCGAACACCGGGGAGCTGTTTTTT. Translation gives CASSPLGQSNTGELFF.

The gene calls are TRBV9 and TRBJ2-6; D is ambiguous. V was shortened by 4 bases and J by 0 bases, with 5 bases between the two germline ends. In germline, CDR1 is SGDLS, CDR2 YYNGEE. The CDR3 runs 14 residues. CDR3: CASSPHSGANVLTF. The CDR3 nucleotides are TGTGCCAGCAGCCCCCACTCTGGGGCCAACGTCCTGACTTTC.

V is TRBV7-9 and J is TRBJ1-3; unclear D gene. CDR3 length equals 14 residues. With 5 bases removed from V and 1 base from J, the gap between germline ends came to 9 bases. Germline-derived CDR1 and CDR2 are SEHNR and FQNEAQ (reference sequence). The CDR3 here is CASSHFESGNTIYF. CDR3 DNA: TGTGCCAGCAGCCACTTTGAGTCTGGAAACACCATATATTTT.

The rearrangement uses TRBV2 and TRBJ1-1; no definite D call. Germline V gene data show CDR1 as SNHLY and CDR2 as FYNNEI. The V and J ends lost 5 bases and 0 bases respectively, with 10 bases between them. The CDR3 spans 14 residues. The CDR3 loop is CASSSTILNTEAFF. The CDR3 DNA reads as TGTGCCAGCAGTTCGACAATACTGAACACTGAAGCTTTCTTT.

This chain uses TRBV5-8 with TRBJ2-1; D is perhaps TRBD2 (6 bases). V was cut by 2 bases and J by 9 bases, with 24 bases left in between. Germline CDR1 SGHTS, CDR2 YDEGEE. The CDR3 length is 17 residues. CDR3 sequence reads: CASSFRDWSIGSGEQFF. CDR3 coding DNA: TGTGCCAGCAGCTTTAGGGATTGGAGTATCGGTAGCGGTGAGCAGTTCTTC.

The chain carries TRBV7-3 and TRBJ2-5, with D tentatively TRBD2 (5 bases). V was trimmed by 3 bases and J by 2 bases, leaving 13 bases between them. Germline CDR1 reads SGHTA; CDR2 reads FQGTGA. This CDR3 spans 15 amino acids. The CDR3 nucleotides are TGTGCCAGCAGCTTGGGGAGCTTTCCTCAAGAGACCCAGTACTTC. Amino acid sequence: CASSLGSFPQETQYF.

V usage is TRBV7-6 and J usage is TRBJ1-1, with D maybe TRBD1 (5 bases). This CDR3 has 14 amino acids. Trimming removed 4 bases at V and 1 base at J, with 10 bases between. Per the germline V gene, CDR1 is SGHVS and CDR2 is FNYEAQ. Here the CDR3 reads CASSYDQGNTEAFF. The CDR3 coding sequence is TGTGCCAGCAGCTACGATCAGGGGAACACTGAAGCTTTCTTT.

The J gene is TRBJ2-7, the V gene TRBV27; TRBD2 is a possible D gene (5 bases). Trimming pared 4 bases from V and 0 bases from J, leaving 10 bases between. The CDR3 spans 14 residues. Germline assignment: CDR1 MNHEY and CDR2 SMNVEV (reference sequence). The CDR3: CASSSGLNSYEQYF. For the CDR3, the DNA is TGTGCCAGCAGTTCCGGACTCAACTCCTACGAGCAGTACTTC.

V usage is TRBV29-1 and J usage is TRBJ1-2; D remains ambiguous. V lost 4 bases and J lost 4, with 10 bases in between. Germline CDR1 is SQVTM and CDR2 is ANQGSEA. The CDR3 is made up of 12 amino acids. The CDR3 DNA is TGCAGCGTTGTTACCGAACTCTATGGCTACACCTTC. Protein product: CSVVTELYGYTF.

This clone was recorded only once. In nucleotides, the CDR3 is TGTGCCAGCAGTGACTCGGTGGAGGGCGCGCAGTATTTT. Amino acid sequence: CASSDSVEGAQYF. The chain has TRBV6-4 and TRBJ2-3, with D possibly being TRBD2 (6 bases). The germline V gene has CDR1 MRHNA and CDR2 SNTAGT. The CDR3 consists of 13 residues. The ends were cut back, 0 bases at V and 10 bases at J, with 11 bases in the middle.

CDR3 sequence: CASSFGGREQFF. In DNA, the CDR3 is TGTGCCAGCAGTTTTGGTGGGAGAGAGCAGTTCTTC. The chain links TRBV27 to TRBJ2-1, with TRBD2 as a possible D gene (5 bases). There are 12 residues in the CDR3. Trimming shortened V by 3 bases and J by 10 bases, and 10 bases separated the two germline ends. The germline gives CDR1 MNHEY, CDR2 SMNVEV (reference sequence).